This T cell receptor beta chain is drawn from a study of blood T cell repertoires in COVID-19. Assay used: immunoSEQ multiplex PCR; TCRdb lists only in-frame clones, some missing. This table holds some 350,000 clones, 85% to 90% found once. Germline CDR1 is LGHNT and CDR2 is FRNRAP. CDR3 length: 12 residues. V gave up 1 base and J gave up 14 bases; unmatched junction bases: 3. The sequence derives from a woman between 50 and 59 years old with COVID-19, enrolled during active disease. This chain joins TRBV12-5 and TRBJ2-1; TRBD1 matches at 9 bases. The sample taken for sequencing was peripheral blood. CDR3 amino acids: CASGLGGQGEFF. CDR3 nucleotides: TGTGCTAGTGGTTTGGGGGGACAGGGTGAGTTCTTC.